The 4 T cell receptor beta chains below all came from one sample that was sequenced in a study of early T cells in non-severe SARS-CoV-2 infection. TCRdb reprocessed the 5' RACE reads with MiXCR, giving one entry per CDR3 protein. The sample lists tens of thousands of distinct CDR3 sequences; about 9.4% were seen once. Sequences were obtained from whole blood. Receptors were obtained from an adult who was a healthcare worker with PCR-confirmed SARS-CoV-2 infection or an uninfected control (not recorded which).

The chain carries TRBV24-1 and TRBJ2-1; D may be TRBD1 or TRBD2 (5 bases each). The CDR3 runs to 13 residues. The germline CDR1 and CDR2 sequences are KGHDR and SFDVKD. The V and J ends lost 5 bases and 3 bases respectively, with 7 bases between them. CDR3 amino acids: CATSVGVYNEQFF. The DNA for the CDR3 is TGTGCCACCAGTGTGGGGGTCTACAATGAGCAGTTCTTC.

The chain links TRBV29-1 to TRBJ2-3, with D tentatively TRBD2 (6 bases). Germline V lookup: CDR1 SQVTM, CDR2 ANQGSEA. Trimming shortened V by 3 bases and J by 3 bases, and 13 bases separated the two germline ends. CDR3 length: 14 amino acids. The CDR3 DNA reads TGCAGCGTTGAGATCGGGAGTGCGACAGATACGCAGTATTTT. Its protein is CSVEIGSATDTQYF.

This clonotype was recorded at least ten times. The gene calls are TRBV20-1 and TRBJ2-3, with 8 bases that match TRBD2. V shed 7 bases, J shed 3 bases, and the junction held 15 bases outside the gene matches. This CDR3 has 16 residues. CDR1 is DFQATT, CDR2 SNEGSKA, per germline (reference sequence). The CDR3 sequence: CSGLQRGGGRTDTQYF. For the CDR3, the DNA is TGCAGTGGGCTGCAACGGGGGGGCGGTAGGACAGATACGCAGTATTTT.

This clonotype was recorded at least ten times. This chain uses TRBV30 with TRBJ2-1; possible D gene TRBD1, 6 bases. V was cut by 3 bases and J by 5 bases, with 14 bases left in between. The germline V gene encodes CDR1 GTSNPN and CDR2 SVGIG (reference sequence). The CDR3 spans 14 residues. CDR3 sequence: CAWSTAGTNNEQFF. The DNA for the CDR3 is TGTGCCTGGAGCACCGCCGGGACAAACAATGAGCAGTTCTTC.